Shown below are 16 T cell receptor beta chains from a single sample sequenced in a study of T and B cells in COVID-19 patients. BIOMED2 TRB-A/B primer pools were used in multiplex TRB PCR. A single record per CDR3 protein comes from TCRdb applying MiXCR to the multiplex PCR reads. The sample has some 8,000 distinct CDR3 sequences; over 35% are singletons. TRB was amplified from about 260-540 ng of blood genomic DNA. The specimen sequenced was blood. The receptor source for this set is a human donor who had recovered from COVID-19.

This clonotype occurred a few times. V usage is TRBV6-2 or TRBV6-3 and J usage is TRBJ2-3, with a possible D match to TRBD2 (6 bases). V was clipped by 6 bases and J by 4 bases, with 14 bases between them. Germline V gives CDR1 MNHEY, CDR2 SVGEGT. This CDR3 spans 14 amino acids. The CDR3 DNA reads TGTGCCAGCAGGCTGACTAGAGGGGCAGATACGCAGTATTTT. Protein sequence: CASRLTRGADTQYF.

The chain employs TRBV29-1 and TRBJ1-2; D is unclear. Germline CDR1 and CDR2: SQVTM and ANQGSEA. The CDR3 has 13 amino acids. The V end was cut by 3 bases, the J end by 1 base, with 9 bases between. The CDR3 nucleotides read TGCAGCGTTGATGGCATCCGTAACTATGGCTACACCTTC. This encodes CSVDGIRNYGYTF.

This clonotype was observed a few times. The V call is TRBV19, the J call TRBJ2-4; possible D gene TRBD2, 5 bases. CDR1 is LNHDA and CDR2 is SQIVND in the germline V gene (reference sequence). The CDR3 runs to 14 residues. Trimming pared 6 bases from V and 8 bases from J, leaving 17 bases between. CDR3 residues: CASRKTLTNYIQYF. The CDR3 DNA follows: TGTGCCAGTAGAAAAACTCTGACTAATTACATTCAGTACTTC.

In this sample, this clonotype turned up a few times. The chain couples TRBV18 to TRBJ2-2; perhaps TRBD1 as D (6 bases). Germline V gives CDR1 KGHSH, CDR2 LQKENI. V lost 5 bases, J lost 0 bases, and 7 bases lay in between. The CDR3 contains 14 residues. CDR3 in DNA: TGTGCCAGCTCATCAGGGGCGAACACCGGGGAGCTGTTTTTT. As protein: CASSSGANTGELFF.

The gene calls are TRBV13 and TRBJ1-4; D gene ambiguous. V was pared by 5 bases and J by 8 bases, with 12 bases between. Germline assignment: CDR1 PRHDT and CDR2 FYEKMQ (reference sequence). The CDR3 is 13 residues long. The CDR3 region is CASSPSGGEKLFF. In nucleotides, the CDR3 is TGTGCCAGCAGCCCTTCGGGTGGGGAAAAACTGTTTTTT.

The CDR3 reads CASSLEDPLGGANTEAFF. CDR3 DNA: TGTGCCAGCAGCTTAGAAGATCCCCTTGGGGGGGCGAACACTGAAGCTTTCTTT. The chain couples TRBV11-3 to TRBJ1-1; D perhaps matches TRBD1 (6 bases). The V and J ends lost 0 bases and 1 base respectively, with 18 bases between them. This CDR3 spans 18 amino acids. CDR1 and CDR2 (germline): SGHNT, YENEEA.

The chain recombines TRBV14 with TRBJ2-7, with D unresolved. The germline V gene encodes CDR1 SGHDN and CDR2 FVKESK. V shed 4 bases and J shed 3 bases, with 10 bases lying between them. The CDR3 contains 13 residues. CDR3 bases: TGTGCCAGCAGCCCGGGTCTTTTCTACGAGCAGTACTTC. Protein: CASSPGLFYEQYF.

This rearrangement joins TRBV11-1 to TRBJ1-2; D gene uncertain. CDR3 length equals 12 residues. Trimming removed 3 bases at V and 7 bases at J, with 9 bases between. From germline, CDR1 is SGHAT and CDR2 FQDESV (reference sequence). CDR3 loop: CASSLGRAGYTF. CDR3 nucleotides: TGTGCCAGCAGCTTGGGGAGGGCTGGCTACACCTTC.

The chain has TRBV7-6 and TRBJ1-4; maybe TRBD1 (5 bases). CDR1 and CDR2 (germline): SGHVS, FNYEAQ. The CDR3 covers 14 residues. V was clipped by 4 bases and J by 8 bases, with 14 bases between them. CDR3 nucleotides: TGTGCCAGCAGCTACCTAGGAGGGGAGGAAAAACTGTTTTTT. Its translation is CASSYLGGEEKLFF.

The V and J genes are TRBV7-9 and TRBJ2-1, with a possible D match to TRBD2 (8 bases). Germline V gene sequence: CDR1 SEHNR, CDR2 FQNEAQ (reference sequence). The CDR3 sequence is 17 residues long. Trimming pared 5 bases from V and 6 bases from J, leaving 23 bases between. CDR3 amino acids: CASSTYSGGLGGNEQFF. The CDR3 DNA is TGTGCCAGCAGCACTTACTCAGGGGGACTAGGGGGCAATGAGCAGTTCTTC.

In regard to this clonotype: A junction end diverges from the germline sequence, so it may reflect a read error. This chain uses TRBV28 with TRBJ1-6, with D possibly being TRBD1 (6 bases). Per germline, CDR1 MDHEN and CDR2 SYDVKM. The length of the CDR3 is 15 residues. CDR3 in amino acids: CVSAQPRTDNSPLHF. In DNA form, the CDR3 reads TGTGTCAGCGCACAACCACGGACAGATAATTCACCCCTCCACTTT.

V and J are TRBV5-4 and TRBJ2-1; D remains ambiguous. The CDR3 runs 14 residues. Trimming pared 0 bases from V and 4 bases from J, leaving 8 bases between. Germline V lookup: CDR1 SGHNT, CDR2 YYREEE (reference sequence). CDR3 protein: CASSLGRQYNEQFF. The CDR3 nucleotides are TGTGCCAGCAGCTTGGGTCGGCAGTACAATGAGCAGTTCTTC.

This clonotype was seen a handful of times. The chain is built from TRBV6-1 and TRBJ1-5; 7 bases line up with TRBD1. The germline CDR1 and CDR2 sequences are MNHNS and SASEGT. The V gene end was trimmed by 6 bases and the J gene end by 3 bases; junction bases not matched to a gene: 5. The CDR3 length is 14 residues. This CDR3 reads CASREQGTNQPQHF. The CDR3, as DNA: TGTGCCAGCAGGGAACAGGGGACCAATCAGCCCCAGCATTTT.

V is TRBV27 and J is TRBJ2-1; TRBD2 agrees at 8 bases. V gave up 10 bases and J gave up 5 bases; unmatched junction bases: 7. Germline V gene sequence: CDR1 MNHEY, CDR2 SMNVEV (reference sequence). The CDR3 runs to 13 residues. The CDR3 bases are TGTGCCACCCGGGGGGGCCTCCACAATGAGCAGTTCTTC. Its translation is CATRGGLHNEQFF.

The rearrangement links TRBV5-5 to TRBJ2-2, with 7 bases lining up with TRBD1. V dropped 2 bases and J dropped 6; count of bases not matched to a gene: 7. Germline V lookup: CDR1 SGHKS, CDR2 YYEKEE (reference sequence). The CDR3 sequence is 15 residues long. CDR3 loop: CASSFLDRDAGELFF. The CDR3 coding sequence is TGTGCCAGCAGCTTTTTAGACAGGGACGCCGGGGAGCTGTTTTTT.

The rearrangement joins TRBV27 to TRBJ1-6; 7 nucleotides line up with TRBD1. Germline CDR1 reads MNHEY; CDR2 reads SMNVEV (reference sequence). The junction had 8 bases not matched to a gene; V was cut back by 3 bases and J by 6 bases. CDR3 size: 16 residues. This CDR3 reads CASSFVATGRNSPLHF. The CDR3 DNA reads TGTGCCAGCAGTTTCGTAGCGACAGGGCGTAATTCACCCCTCCACTTT.